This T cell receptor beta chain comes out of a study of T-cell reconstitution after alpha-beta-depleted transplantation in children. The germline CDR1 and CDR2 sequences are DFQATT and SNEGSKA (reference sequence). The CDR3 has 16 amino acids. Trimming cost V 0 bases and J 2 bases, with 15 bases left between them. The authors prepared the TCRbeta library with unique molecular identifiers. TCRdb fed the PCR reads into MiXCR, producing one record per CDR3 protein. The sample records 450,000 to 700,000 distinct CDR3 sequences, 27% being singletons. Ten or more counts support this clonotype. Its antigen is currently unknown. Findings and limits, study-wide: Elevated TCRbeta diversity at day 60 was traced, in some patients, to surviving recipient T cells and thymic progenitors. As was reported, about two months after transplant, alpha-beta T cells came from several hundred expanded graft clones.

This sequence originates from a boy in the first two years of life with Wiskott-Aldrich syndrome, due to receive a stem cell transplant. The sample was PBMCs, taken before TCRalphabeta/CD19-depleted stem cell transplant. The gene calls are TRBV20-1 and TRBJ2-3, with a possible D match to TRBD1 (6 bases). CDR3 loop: CSARDGTPINTDTQYF. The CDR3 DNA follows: TGCAGTGCTAGAGATGGGACACCCATCAACACAGATACGCAGTATTTT.